These 19 T cell receptor beta chains originate from one sample sequenced in a study of T cells in Graves' hyperthyroidism and ophthalmopathy (dated by TCRdb to between 2018 and 2021). To prepare the library, multiplex PCR was applied. Sequenced using an Illumina HiSeq 2000. Amplification of TCR beta CDR3 regions was carried out from RNA transcripts. A first-round RT-PCR of the TCR CDR3 used the HTBI primer set with the Qiagen OneStep RT-PCR kit. The raw public data were reprocessed by TCRdb itself: fastp quality trimming at Q25, MiXCR clonotype calling, in-frame beta chains only. Each CDR3 protein gets just one entry, which takes the most common genes and DNA from the rows behind it. For this sample there are hundreds of thousands of distinct CDR3 sequences; roughly 21% appear just once. About 45% of the sample is held by the ten biggest clonotypes. Sequences were obtained from blood. The receptors here all came from a man aged 35 to 55 with Graves' ophthalmopathy.

The J gene is TRBJ1-2, the V gene TRBV7-2; a possible D gene is TRBD1 (5 bases). Germline assignment: CDR1 SGHTA and CDR2 FQGNSA. The V end was cut by 5 bases, the J end by 4 bases, with 11 bases between. There are 13 residues in the CDR3. This CDR3 is CASSTGDGYGYTF. The CDR3 DNA follows: TGTGCCAGCAGCACGGGGGACGGCTATGGCTACACCTTC.

The rearrangement links TRBV4-1 to TRBJ1-1, with 7 bases lining up with TRBD1. Trimming cost V 0 bases and J 0 bases; bases outside gene matches: 7. The CDR3 spans 17 residues. Germline-derived CDR1 and CDR2 are MGHRA and YSYEKL. As DNA, the CDR3 is TGCGCCAGCAGCCAAGACATACCGGGGACAGTGAACACTGAAGCTTTCTTT. Translating gives CASSQDIPGTVNTEAFF.

The J gene is TRBJ2-1, the V gene TRBV9, with D perhaps matching TRBD1 or TRBD2 (5 bases each). The germline V and J ends were trimmed by 3 bases and 5 bases, with 18 bases remaining between them. The CDR3 sequence is 16 residues long. Germline CDR1 reads SGDLS; CDR2 reads YYNGEE. The CDR3 reads CASSGTLGATNNEQFF. CDR3 in DNA: TGTGCCAGCAGCGGGACTCTAGGGGCTACTAACAATGAGCAGTTCTTC.

The sample holds many counts of this clonotype. J is TRBJ2-7 and V is TRBV5-1; TRBD2 aligns across 11 bases. The CDR3 is 15 amino acids. Germline V gene data show CDR1 as SGHRS and CDR2 as YFSETQ. After removal of 3 bases from V and 2 bases from J, the junction contained 4 bases not matched to a gene. Written as DNA, the CDR3 is TGCGCCAGCAGCTCCTCGACTAGCGGGACCTACGAGCAGTACTTC. Residues: CASSSSTSGTYEQYF.

The rearrangement links TRBV6-1 to TRBJ2-3, with TRBD1 identical over 7 bases. CDR1 MNHNS and CDR2 SASEGT come from the germline V gene. The CDR3 extends over 15 amino acids. J lost 2 bases, V lost 6 bases, and 8 bases had no gene match. The CDR3 DNA follows: TGTGCCAGCAGGACAGGGACCTTATCCACAGATACGCAGTATTTT. As protein: CASRTGTLSTDTQYF.

This clonotype has ten or more counts. The CDR3 loop reads CASTTLGTGGGEQYF. The CDR3, as DNA: TGTGCCAGCACCACTCTGGGGACAGGAGGAGGCGAGCAGTACTTC. The J gene is TRBJ2-7, the V gene TRBV7-9; 8 bases match TRBD1. CDR3 length: 15 residues. Germline CDR1 is SEHNR and CDR2 is FQNEAQ (reference sequence). Germline trimming cut 7 bases from V and 6 bases from J; bases unmatched to any gene: 14.

Many counts were recorded for this clonotype. The rearrangement uses TRBV2 and TRBJ1-5; 7 bases align to TRBD1. Unmatched junction bases numbered 5, after V lost 5 bases and J lost 4 bases. Germline V lookup: CDR1 SNHLY, CDR2 FYNNEI. The CDR3 sequence is 14 residues long. CDR3 protein: CASSLQGRNQPQHF. In nucleotides, the CDR3 is TGTGCCAGCAGTTTACAGGGGAGGAATCAGCCCCAGCATTTT.

The V and J genes are TRBV11-2 and TRBJ2-5; 8 bases are a match to TRBD2. The ends lost 7 bases at V and 3 bases at J; junction bases unmatched: 13. Germline V gene lookup returns CDR1 SGHAT and CDR2 FQNNGV. The CDR3 covers 16 residues. The CDR3 sequence: CASTPGPAGEEETQYF. The CDR3 coding sequence is TGTGCCAGCACCCCTGGGCCAGCGGGAGAGGAAGAGACCCAGTACTTC.

This CDR3 is CSASGATSGTGNLPGEYF. Here the CDR3 DNA reads TGCAGTGCTAGTGGCGCGACTAGCGGGACGGGTAATCTACCTGGGGAGTACTTC. J is TRBJ2-5 and V is TRBV20-1; the match to TRBD2 covers 11 bases. J gave up 12 bases and V 3 bases, and 24 bases lay outside the gene matches. There are 18 residues in the CDR3. Germline assignment: CDR1 DFQATT and CDR2 SNEGSKA (reference sequence).

This clonotype has ten or more counts. A much more abundant neighbour one base away suggests this may be a read error. Here the CDR3 reads CASSFNQETQYF. The CDR3 DNA follows: TGTGCCAGCAGCTTTAACCAAGAGACCCAGTACTTC. The chain carries TRBV7-9 and TRBJ2-5; D unclear. This CDR3 has 12 amino acids. V was clipped by 3 bases and J by 0 bases, with 2 bases between them. Per the germline V gene, CDR1 is SEHNR and CDR2 is FQNEAQ (reference sequence). Full variable domain (missing parts from reference TRBV7-9 and TRBJ2-5): DTGVSQNPRHKITKRGQNVTFRCDPISEHNRLYWYRQTLGQGPEFLTYFQNEAQLEKSRLLSDRFSAERPKGSFSTLEIQRTEQGDSAMYLCASSFNQETQYFGPGTRLLVL.

This clonotype was observed at least ten times. The chain uses TRBV12-3 or TRBV12-4 and TRBJ2-5; 10 bases fit TRBD2. This CDR3 contains 17 residues. After removal of 1 base from V and 2 bases from J, the junction contained 7 bases not matched to a gene. The CDR3 is CASSLVRTSGLQETQYF. In nucleotides, the CDR3 is TGTGCCAGCAGTTTAGTGAGGACTAGCGGCCTTCAAGAGACCCAGTACTTC.

In regard to this clonotype: A read error is possible here, since a much larger clone lies one base away. V usage is TRBV30 and J usage is TRBJ2-2, with D tentatively TRBD2 (5 bases). The germline CDR1 and CDR2 sequences are GTSNPN and SVGIG (reference sequence). The CDR3 spans 11 residues. The CDR3 loop reads CAWSPTGELSF. In nucleotides, the CDR3 is TGTGCCTGGAGTCCGACCGGGGAGCTGTCTTTT.

This clonotype was counted a single time. This rearrangement joins TRBV30 to TRBJ2-1; perhaps TRBD1 as D (6 bases). The germline gives CDR1 GTSNPN, CDR2 SVGIG (reference sequence). The CDR3 has 12 residues. The ends were cut back, 8 bases at V and 10 bases at J, with 18 bases in the middle. The CDR3 nucleotides are TGTGCCAGTAGCCTAGGACAGTTGGAGCAGTTCTTC. This gives the protein CASSLGQLEQFF.

This clonotype has only a few counts. V gene TRBV27 combines with J gene TRBJ2-3; 8 bases map to TRBD2. The CDR3 covers 16 residues. Germline V CDR1 and CDR2: MNHEY, SMNVEV (reference sequence). V was clipped by 5 bases and J by 6 bases; unmatched bases: 13. The CDR3 reads CASSHQPGTSRDTQYF. CDR3 DNA: TGTGCCAGCAGTCATCAACCCGGGACTAGTAGGGATACGCAGTATTTT.

V is TRBV7-2 and J is TRBJ1-6; possible D gene TRBD1, 6 bases. V gave up 1 base and J gave up 9 bases, with 16 bases separating them. The CDR3 loop spans 16 amino acids. CDR1 and CDR2 from the germline V gene are SGHTA and FQGNSA. The DNA of the CDR3 is TGTGCCAGCAGCTTAGAGGGTGGACAGCTTGTTTCACCCCTCCACTTT. Translated, it gives CASSLEGGQLVSPLHF.

This chain joins TRBV13 and TRBJ2-1, with 7 bases lining up with TRBD1. Germline CDR1 PRHDT, CDR2 FYEKMQ (reference sequence). Trimming removed 5 bases from V and 2 bases from J; junction bases left unmatched: 9. The CDR3 runs to 16 residues. CDR3 amino acids: CASSPRQGVTYNEQFF. The CDR3 nucleotides are TGTGCCAGCAGCCCGCGACAGGGAGTGACCTACAATGAGCAGTTCTTC.

This clonotype was counted ten times or more. The chain couples TRBV28 to TRBJ2-7, with D uncertain. Germline V gene data show CDR1 as MDHEN and CDR2 as SYDVKM. Trimming took 3 bases from V and 8 from J, leaving 17 bases between them. The CDR3 runs to 14 residues. In nucleotides, the CDR3 is TGTGCCAGCAGTTTTCAGACTGTAGGGTTCCAGCAGTACTTC. It specifies CASSFQTVGFQQYF.

This clonotype was observed many times. The chain combines TRBV27 with TRBJ2-7; D uncertain. Germline V gene sequence: CDR1 MNHEY, CDR2 SMNVEV (reference sequence). V lost 3 bases and J 2 bases, leaving 14 bases between the germline ends. The CDR3 length is 15 residues. The CDR3 reads CASSFKVSPTYEQYF. CDR3 bases: TGTGCCAGCAGTTTTAAGGTGTCACCAACCTACGAGCAGTACTTC.

This clonotype was detected only a few times. The chain combines TRBV7-9 with TRBJ1-1; TRBD1 agrees at 9 bases. The CDR3 sequence is 12 residues long. Germline V CDR1 and CDR2: SEHNR, FQNEAQ (reference sequence). V lost 11 bases and J lost 1; bases outside the gene matches: 2. CDR3 nucleotide sequence: TGTGCCCTGGACAGGGGGAACACTGAAGCTTTCTTT. As protein: CALDRGNTEAFF.